Below, 14 T cell receptor beta chains from the same sample are listed, as sequenced in a study of blood T cell repertoires in COVID-19 (dated by TCRdb to between 2020 and 2021). Receptors were amplified or captured by the immunoSEQ multiplex PCR assay. In TCRdb, the immuneACCESS table is reduced to in-frame sequences with V and J assigned. These tables do not hold every clone; where another copy was compared, an unresolved V gene accounts for under half, and the others remain unexplained. Present in this sample are more than 45,000 clones, about nine tenths of which were seen just once. The biggest ten clones account for 5% to 5.5% of the sample. Sequencing was done on a sample of peripheral blood. The origin of the receptors is a man aged 65-85 years with acute or convalescent COVID-19.

J is TRBJ1-6 and V is TRBV11-2, with D tentatively TRBD1 (6 bases). Germline V CDR1 and CDR2: SGHAT, FQNNGV. V lost 4 bases to trimming and J lost 7 bases, with 20 bases between them. The CDR3 has 17 residues. For the CDR3, the DNA is TGTGCCAGCAGCTCGGCGGACAGTCGAATTCCCAATTCACCCCTCCACTTT. The encoded protein is CASSSADSRIPNSPLHF.

The genes are TRBV19 and TRBJ2-7; unclear D gene. This CDR3 has 13 amino acids. CDR1 LNHDA and CDR2 SQIVND come from the germline V gene (reference sequence). With 3 bases removed from V and 0 bases from J, the gap between germline ends came to 6 bases. CDR3 in amino acids: CASSMSSSYEQYF. As DNA, the CDR3 is TGTGCCAGTAGTATGAGCTCCTCCTACGAGCAGTACTTC.

The rearrangement links TRBV19 to TRBJ1-2; D is possibly TRBD1 (6 bases). The CDR3 length is 15 residues. The V end was cut by 5 bases, the J end by 4 bases, with 17 bases between. Germline CDR1 and CDR2: LNHDA and SQIVND (reference sequence). The CDR3 DNA reads as TGTGCCAGTAGTTCTCGGCAGGGGTCCTTCTATGGCTACACCTTC. It is translated as CASSSRQGSFYGYTF.

The V call is TRBV10-1, the J call TRBJ2-1, with 7 positions matching TRBD2. The V segment lost 4 bases and the J segment 3 bases; nucleotides outside the gene matches: 18. The germline CDR1 and CDR2 sequences are WNHNN and SYGVQD (reference sequence). The CDR3 extends over 19 amino acids. The CDR3 loop is CASSGQPRRLADIYNEQFF. DNA of the CDR3: TGCGCCAGCAGTGGGCAGCCTCGCCGCCTAGCGGATATCTACAATGAGCAGTTCTTC.

This rearrangement joins TRBV7-2 to TRBJ1-2; weak D call: TRBD1 (6 bases). The CDR3 runs 13 residues. The germline V gene has CDR1 SGHTA and CDR2 FQGNSA. V was cut by 2 bases and J by 6 bases, with 10 bases left in between. The CDR3, as DNA: TGTGCCAGCAGCTTACAGGGGTCACATGGCTACACCTTC. Its protein product is CASSLQGSHGYTF.

J is TRBJ2-1 and V is TRBV5-4, with D tentatively TRBD2 (5 bases). V was cut by 4 bases and J by 7 bases, with 6 bases left in between. This CDR3 is 11 amino acids long. CDR1 SGHNT and CDR2 YYREEE come from the germline V gene (reference sequence). Written as DNA, the CDR3 is TGTGCCAGCAGCCCGGGAAATGAGCAGTTCTTC. It yields the protein CASSPGNEQFF.

This clone has a handful of counts. CDR3 DNA sequence: TGTGCCAGCAGCCTCGGGACAGAGGACACTGAAGCTTTCTTT. The encoded protein is CASSLGTEDTEAFF. The rearrangement links TRBV28 to TRBJ1-1; 7 bases fit TRBD1. CDR3 size: 14 residues. Germline loops: CDR1 MDHEN, CDR2 SYDVKM. J gave up 3 bases and V 6 bases, and 7 bases lay outside the gene matches.

The chain employs TRBV2 and TRBJ2-1, with D perhaps matching TRBD2 (7 bases). Germline V CDR1 and CDR2: SNHLY, FYNNEI. The CDR3 extends over 12 amino acids. Trimming cost V 7 bases and J 7 bases, with 11 bases left between them. The CDR3 nucleotides read TGTGCCAGCACGGGGGGCGGGAATGAGCAGTTCTTC. Amino acid sequence: CASTGGGNEQFF.

The V and J genes are TRBV27 and TRBJ2-3; TRBD1 aligns across 11 bases. This CDR3 is built from 14 residues. V shed 4 bases, J shed 4 bases, and the junction held 1 base outside the gene matches. CDR1 is MNHEY, CDR2 SMNVEV, per germline (reference sequence). Here the CDR3 reads CASSWTGGADTQYF. In DNA form, the CDR3 reads TGTGCCAGCAGTTGGACAGGGGGCGCAGATACGCAGTATTTT.

This chain connects TRBV28 to TRBJ2-7, with a tentative D call TRBD1 (5 bases). The CDR3 covers 13 residues. V lost 1 base and J lost 4, with 8 bases in between. Per the germline V gene, CDR1 is MDHEN and CDR2 is SYDVKM. The CDR3 DNA follows: TGTGCCAGCAGTTTATATAAGGGGTACGAGCAGTACTTC. This sequence encodes CASSLYKGYEQYF.

This clone has just a few counts. The gene calls are TRBV2 and TRBJ1-2, with 9 bases matching TRBD1. Germline CDR1 and CDR2: SNHLY and FYNNEI. J was trimmed by 4 bases and V by 4 bases; bases with no gene match: 4. The CDR3 is 14 amino acids. The CDR3 reads CASSGGQGRYGYTF. The CDR3 nucleotides are TGTGCCAGCAGTGGGGGACAGGGACGCTATGGCTACACCTTC.

This clone has just a few counts. This rearrangement joins TRBV5-4 to TRBJ2-2; 8 bases map to TRBD1. CDR1 and CDR2 from the germline V gene are SGHNT and YYREEE (reference sequence). The V and J ends lost 4 bases and 0 bases, in that order; junction bases with no gene match: 2. The CDR3 is made up of 15 amino acids. CDR3 region: CASSPGQANTGELFF. As DNA, the CDR3 is TGTGCCAGCAGCCCGGGACAGGCGAACACCGGGGAGCTGTTTTTT.

The chain has TRBV15 and TRBJ1-4; 8 bases agree with TRBD1. V shed 2 bases, J shed 0 bases, and the junction held 8 bases outside the gene matches. CDR1 LNHNV and CDR2 YYDKDF come from the germline V gene (reference sequence). The CDR3 spans 18 residues. CDR3 sequence (DNA): TGTGCCACCAGCAGACTAACCGGGACAGGCTCAACTAATGAAAAACTGTTTTTT. Translated, it gives CATSRLTGTGSTNEKLFF.

The CDR3 loop reads CASSNSGAAFF. In DNA, the CDR3 is TGTGCCAGCAGCAATTCAGGGGCGGCTTTCTTT. V and J are TRBV12-3 or TRBV12-4 and TRBJ1-1, with a weak D call TRBD1 (6 bases). Between the trimmed V and J ends, which lost 6 bases and 11 bases, there was a span of 13 bases. The CDR3 is made up of 11 amino acids.